Following are 22 T cell receptor beta chains from one sample sequenced in a study of T-cell memory formation after mild COVID-19. TCRdb fed the 5' RACE reads into MiXCR, producing one record per CDR3 protein. The table lists hundreds of thousands of distinct CDR3 sequences, around 25% of them singletons, with under 15% in the top ten. The material sequenced was PBMCs or a T cell subset sorted from them (not recorded which). The source is an adult woman who had mild COVID-19 (a few samples of this study predate the infection). Cell type and time point are not known.

This clonotype has a handful of counts. V and J are TRBV7-9 and TRBJ1-3; no reliable D call. The germline gives CDR1 SEHNR, CDR2 FQNEAQ (reference sequence). V lost 4 bases and J 4 bases, leaving 20 bases between the germline ends. This CDR3 is 17 amino acids long. The CDR3 protein is CASSSYRDRGSGNTIYF. Here the CDR3 DNA reads TGTGCCAGCAGCTCTTACCGGGATCGAGGATCGGGAAACACCATATATTTT. Complete variable domain (other parts from reference TRBV7-9 and TRBJ1-3): DTGVSQNPRHKITKRGQNVTFRCDPISEHNRLYWYRQTLGQGPEFLTYFQNEAQLEKSRLLSDRFSAERPKGSFSTLEIQRTEQGDSAMYLCASSSYRDRGSGNTIYFGEGSWLTVV.

This clonotype was counted at least ten times. The rearrangement joins TRBV4-3 to TRBJ2-5, with 7 bases identical to TRBD2. This CDR3 is 15 amino acids long. J was trimmed by 5 bases and V by 1 base; bases with no gene match: 7. Looked up from germline, CDR1 is LGHNA and CDR2 is YSLEER. The CDR3 nucleotides read TGCGCCAGCAGCCAAGCGACTAGCCGGGTGGAGACCCAGTACTTC. Amino acid sequence: CASSQATSRVETQYF.

In this sample, this clonotype turned up a few times. This chain connects TRBV29-1 to TRBJ2-1, with D tentatively TRBD2 (6 bases). The CDR3 is 13 amino acids. Per germline, CDR1 SQVTM and CDR2 ANQGSEA. Trimming shortened V by 8 bases and J by 8 bases, and 19 bases separated the two germline ends. The CDR3 loop reads CSFSSWDSHEQFF. The CDR3 bases are TGCAGCTTTTCTTCGTGGGACTCCCATGAGCAGTTCTTC.

The chain has TRBV27 and TRBJ1-5, with a weak D call TRBD1 (5 bases). V was trimmed by 2 bases and J by 0 bases, leaving 14 bases between them. Germline lookup yields CDR1 MNHEY and CDR2 SMNVEV (reference sequence). The CDR3 has 17 amino acids. As DNA, the CDR3 is TGTGCCAGCAGTTTAAGACGGGGACGGATTAGCAATCAGCCCCAGCATTTT. As protein: CASSLRRGRISNQPQHF.

This rearrangement joins TRBV20-1 to TRBJ2-1; 9 nucleotides line up with TRBD2. The CDR3 has 15 amino acids. V lost 0 bases, J lost 4 bases, and 4 bases stayed unmatched. Germline CDR1 DFQATT, CDR2 SNEGSKA (reference sequence). The CDR3 sequence is CSARDGTSLYNEQFF. DNA for the CDR3: TGCAGTGCTAGAGATGGGACTAGCCTATACAATGAGCAGTTCTTC.

This clonotype has more than one count but fewer than ten. This sequence joins TRBV24-1 and TRBJ2-5, with D perhaps TRBD1 or TRBD2 (5 bases each). The V gene's germline CDR1 is KGHDR and CDR2 SFDVKD. The CDR3 has 15 amino acids. Trimming removed 1 base at V and 2 bases at J, with 10 bases between. CDR3 protein: CATSDFGAAQETQYF. The CDR3 DNA is TGTGCCACCAGTGATTTCGGGGCAGCGCAAGAGACCCAGTACTTC.

V is TRBV7-6 and J is TRBJ2-7, with no clear D. The CDR3 is 14 residues long. V lost 4 bases to trimming and J lost 0 bases, with 10 bases between them. In germline, CDR1 is SGHVS, CDR2 FNYEAQ. The CDR3 DNA reads TGTGCCAGCAGCTCCGACTCTAGCTCCTACGAGCAGTACTTC. Protein sequence: CASSSDSSSYEQYF. Supplemented by reference TRBV7-6 and TRBJ2-7, the full variable domain reads GAGVSQSPRYKVTKRGQDVALRCDPISGHVSLYWYRQALGQGPEFLTYFNYEAQQDKSGLPNDRFSAERPEGSISTLTIQRTEQRDSAMYRCASSSDSSSYEQYFGPGTRLTVT.

V usage is TRBV5-1 and J usage is TRBJ2-2; TRBD1 agrees at 7 bases. CDR3 length: 15 residues. Germline CDR1 reads SGHRS; CDR2 reads YFSETQ. Trimming cost V 1 base and J 4 bases; bases outside gene matches: 4. The CDR3: CASSLNRGGTGELFF. The CDR3 DNA reads as TGCGCCAGCAGCTTGAACAGGGGCGGCACCGGGGAGCTGTTTTTT.

This clonotype came up a few times. V is TRBV5-5 and J is TRBJ2-7; the D gene is possibly TRBD1 (7 bases). This CDR3 is 17 amino acids long. V lost 4 bases and J lost 2, with 22 bases in between. The V gene's germline CDR1 is SGHKS and CDR2 YYEKEE (reference sequence). CDR3 coding DNA: TGTGCCAGCAGCCCGGTGGAGGGGGCCAAAATGCCCTACGAGCAGTACTTC. Protein sequence: CASSPVEGAKMPYEQYF.

This clonotype showed up many times. V and J are TRBV24-1 and TRBJ2-1, with D possibly being TRBD2 (7 bases). The V gene's germline CDR1 is KGHDR and CDR2 SFDVKD. Trimming left V 9 bases short and J 9 bases short, with 11 bases between. The CDR3 is 11 amino acids. CDR3 amino acids: CATAGAGEQFF. The CDR3 bases are TGTGCCACCGCGGGGGCAGGTGAGCAGTTCTTC.

This clonotype was seen only a few times. This chain joins TRBV6-6 and TRBJ2-1, with TRBD2 matching over 9 bases. From germline, CDR1 is MNHNY and CDR2 SVGAGI (reference sequence). The CDR3 loop spans 16 amino acids. The V gene end was trimmed by 2 bases and the J gene end by 8 bases; junction bases not matched to a gene: 10. CDR3 in DNA: TGTGCCAGCAGTTACCAGCCGCGCGGGAGGGCCTATGAGCAGTTCTTC. Translated, it gives CASSYQPRGRAYEQFF.

The chain has TRBV20-1 and TRBJ2-1; TRBD1 agrees at 12 bases. Trimming removed 7 bases from V and 10 bases from J; junction bases left unmatched: 14. This CDR3 is 15 amino acids long. CDR1 is DFQATT, CDR2 SNEGSKA, per germline (reference sequence). The CDR3 sequence: CSVRGPGQGAKEQFF. For the CDR3, the DNA is TGCAGTGTCAGGGGACCGGGACAGGGGGCGAAGGAGCAGTTCTTC.

The chain links TRBV5-1 to TRBJ2-5, with D unclear. Trimming pared 3 bases from V and 0 bases from J, leaving 6 bases between. The CDR3 is 13 amino acids. Germline CDR1 is SGHRS and CDR2 is YFSETQ. The CDR3 DNA reads as TGCGCCAGCAGCTCAACCCACCAAGAGACCCAGTACTTC. It yields the protein CASSSTHQETQYF.

This clonotype was detected a few times. This chain's CDR3 is CASRTGTSGGDEQYF. The DNA of the CDR3 is TGTGCCAGCAGAACCGGGACTAGCGGGGGTGACGAGCAGTACTTC. The chain combines TRBV6-2 or TRBV6-3 with TRBJ2-7; 14 nucleotides line up with TRBD2. The germline V gene encodes CDR1 MNHEY and CDR2 SVGEGT. V lost 6 bases, J lost 5 bases, and 6 bases stayed unmatched. This CDR3 has 15 residues.

This clonotype was counted a few times. The V and J genes are TRBV12-3 or TRBV12-4 and TRBJ2-3, with TRBD2 matching over 10 bases. The CDR3 runs to 16 residues. J was trimmed by 7 bases and V by 6 bases; bases with no gene match: 13. CDR3 DNA sequence: TGTGCCAGCAGCCAGGACTCTAGCGGGGGTTTTCATACGCAGTATTTT. Encoded protein: CASSQDSSGGFHTQYF.

This clonotype was observed a handful of times. The V gene is TRBV20-1, the J gene TRBJ2-5; D unclear. V lost 3 bases and J lost 4, with 6 bases in between. The CDR3 contains 11 residues. Per the germline V gene, CDR1 is DFQATT and CDR2 is SNEGSKA (reference sequence). The CDR3 sequence is CSARTVETQYF. CDR3 DNA: TGCAGTGCTAGGACGGTAGAGACCCAGTACTTC.

V is TRBV4-1 and J is TRBJ2-3; D is ambiguous. V dropped 4 bases and J dropped 3 bases, with 14 bases sitting between them. The CDR3 is 15 residues long. The V gene's germline CDR1 is MGHRA and CDR2 YSYEKL. The CDR3 DNA is TGCGCCAGCAGCCCTCGGCCCGCCAATACAGATACGCAGTATTTT. The encoded protein is CASSPRPANTDTQYF.

The chain combines TRBV4-1 with TRBJ2-3, with 8 bases aligning to TRBD2. The V and J ends lost 6 bases and 2 bases, in that order; junction bases with no gene match: 10. The germline V gene encodes CDR1 MGHRA and CDR2 YSYEKL. This CDR3 has 16 residues. The CDR3 bases are TGCGCCAGCAGAGATATCGGGGGGGCTTACACAGATACGCAGTATTTT. This encodes CASRDIGGAYTDTQYF.

The chain couples TRBV12-3 or TRBV12-4 to TRBJ1-1; D is ambiguous. The V end was cut by 5 bases, the J end by 1 base, with 14 bases between. The CDR3 sequence is 15 residues long. The CDR3 nucleotides are TGTGCCAGCAGTCCGAGATTGTTGGGGAACACTGAAGCTTTCTTT. Its translation is CASSPRLLGNTEAFF.

The genes are TRBV9 and TRBJ1-5; no clear D. The germline V and J ends were trimmed by 3 bases and 5 bases, with 12 bases remaining between them. CDR1 SGDLS and CDR2 YYNGEE come from the germline V gene. The CDR3 contains 14 residues. The CDR3 is CASSAVGGYQPQHF. Written as DNA, the CDR3 is TGTGCCAGCAGCGCGGTTGGAGGGTATCAGCCCCAGCATTTT.

In this sample, this clonotype turned up many times. The chain carries TRBV24-1 and TRBJ2-2; possible D gene TRBD2, 5 bases. V lost 0 bases to trimming and J lost 4 bases, with 8 bases between them. CDR3 length: 15 residues. Germline V CDR1 and CDR2: KGHDR, SFDVKD. CDR3 amino acids: CATSDLHRGTGELFF. The DNA of the CDR3 is TGTGCCACCAGTGATTTGCATCGGGGCACCGGGGAGCTGTTTTTT.

The chain joins TRBV15 to TRBJ2-3, with 9 bases matching TRBD2. V dropped 0 bases and J dropped 3; count of bases not matched to a gene: 4. The CDR3 has 16 residues. CDR1 and CDR2 (germline): LNHNV, YYDKDF (reference sequence). The CDR3 spells CATSRDPAGGTDTQYF. CDR3 coding DNA: TGTGCCACCAGCAGAGATCCAGCGGGGGGAACAGATACGCAGTATTTT. The full variable domain, with the rest looked up from reference TRBV15 and TRBJ2-3, is DAMVIQNPRYQVTQFGKPVTLSCSQTLNHNVMYWYQQKSSQAPKLLFHYYDKDFNNEADTPDNFQSRRPNTSFCFLDIRSPGLGDTAMYLCATSRDPAGGTDTQYFGPGTRLTVL.